This T cell receptor beta chain was identified during a study of regulatory T cells in long-lasting Graves disease. Study information: Recently diagnosed Graves' patients had received antithyroid drugs for under 3 months. The study's findings and limits: New patients shared over 900 public clonotypes, and persistent patients shared more, with a few thousand.

The time point: newly diagnosed GD, antithyroid drugs for less than 3 months. PBMC RNA served as the TCR library source. This clonotype occurred many times. Its antigen is as yet unknown. Germline values: CDR1 LNHDA, CDR2 SQIVND (reference sequence). V lost 1 base and J lost 15, with 19 bases in between. This CDR3 is built from 14 residues. iRepertoire HTBI primers and Arm-PCR of CDR3 regions built TCR beta libraries. TCRdb independently ran MiXCR on the multiplex PCR reads; one entry per CDR3 protein. The sample consists of about 310,000 distinct CDR3 sequences, over 15% of them appearing once. The chain couples TRBV19 to TRBJ2-1; D tentatively reads TRBD1 or TRBD2 (6 bases each). The receptor was derived from a female donor with Graves disease. The sequenced sample was peripheral blood mononuclear cells (PBMCs), obtained at new diagnosis, from a patient treated with antithyroid drugs. The CDR3 coding sequence is TGTGCCAGTAGTATAGCGGGGGCCCTCCTTGACGTGTTCTTC. This sequence encodes CASSIAGALLDVFF. The full variable domain, completed using reference TRBV19 and TRBJ2-1, is DGGITQSPKYLFRKEGQNVTLSCEQNLNHDAMYWYRQDPGQGLRLIYYSQIVNDFQKGDIAEGYSVSREKKESFPLTVTSAQKNPTAFYLCASSIAGALLDVFFGPGTRLTVL.